Listed below are T cell receptor beta chains from one sample, sequenced in a study of T cells after posttransplantation cyclophosphamide. Sequenced by immunoSEQ multiplex PCR; TCRdb stores in-frame clones only, minus some. The sample contains 17,000 or so clones, 85% of which appear only once. Sequenced material: PBMCs, taken after allogeneic stem cell transplant with calcineurin inhibitor and methotrexate. The receptors derive from a female patient aged 18 to 29 who received an allogeneic stem cell transplant from an unrelated donor, was CMV-positive, and had acute and chronic GVHD. The T cells may partly be graft donor cells. CDR3s leave out the opening cysteine and the closing phenylalanine or tryptophan. The order of the fields is J gene, clone size, V gene, CDR3 protein. Not all rows give a size; the values are once, few, many and, for expanded clones, a class.

TRBJ2-1 . TRBV25-1 ASSPPGLAGGSYNEQF
TRBJ2-1 . TRBV7-7 ASSYGLASYNEQF
TRBJ2-7 once TRBV7-8 ASSQSWAGGSEQY
TRBJ2-1 . TRBV6-6 ASSYSLRNEQF
TRBJ1-2 . TRBV5-1 ASSNGGSYGYT
TRBJ2-5 . TRBV5-1 ASSFEGADQETQY
TRBJ1-1 . TRBV5-1 ASSLAGTVNTEAF
TRBJ2-1 few TRBV15 ATRLGGDYNEQF
TRBJ2-5 . TRBV7-2 ASSLGPGGETQY
TRBJ1-1 . TRBV28 ASSQSIISEAF
TRBJ2-5 . TRBV29-1 SVEDQDRERQY
TRBJ2-1 . TRBV13 ASSLEGGSSYNEQF
TRBJ2-2 . TRBV19 ASSMARTTGGWVTGELF
TRBJ1-1 . TRBV6-5 ASIAAVGGAEAF
TRBJ1-4 . TRBV5-1 ASSLQGAHEKLF
TRBJ2-2 . TRBV6-5 ASSYFGTNTGELF
TRBJ2-1 . TRBV11-3 ASSLFEASEQF
TRBJ2-2 . TRBV7-2 ASSLDEFSNTGELF
TRBJ2-7 few TRBV6-1 ASELGGGRY
TRBJ2-2 . TRBV5-1 ASSLERQGRKYTGELF
TRBJ2-5 few TRBV19 ASSVGSQETQY
TRBJ1-3 . TRBV5-4 ASSKDRVSGNTIY
TRBJ1-4 . TRBV2 ASSETGRNEKLF
TRBJ1-5 . TRBV29-1 SVAGGRGNQPQH
TRBJ1-5 . TRBV11-2 ASSLGTGLTRGGNQPQH
TRBJ2-7 . TRBV4-2 ASSQESGQNFEQY
TRBJ2-3 . TRBV27 ASSLWGLAGGTDTQY
TRBJ1-2 . TRBV19 ASSTTGTGFSGYT
TRBJ2-3 . TRBV19 ASSPEQGPDTQY
TRBJ2-1 . TRBV19 ASSISPRSNEQF
TRBJ2-1 . TRBV10-1 ASRPGTGNNEQF
TRBJ2-5 . TRBV10-3 AISDRGLGGTQY
TRBJ1-3 . TRBV6-1 ASDNQSGNTIY
TRBJ2-1 . TRBV10-3 ATGTSGSVYNEQF
TRBJ2-7 . TRBV2 ASTPHGNEQY
TRBJ2-7 . TRBV7-9 ASSVGLAGEGNYEQY
TRBJ2-1 . TRBV19 ASSNIGRFVGGTYYNEQF
TRBJ1-1 once TRBV19 ASSISRSQGAYPEAF
TRBJ2-7 . TRBV4-2 ASSLETGRYEQY
TRBJ2-7 . TRBV7-6 ASSLEPGDIDEQY
TRBJ2-2 . TRBV11-2 ASSLDAGANTGELF
TRBJ1-2 . TRBV30 AWSSDGYT